What follows are 10 T cell receptor beta chains derived from one specimen sequenced in a study of blood T cell repertoires in COVID-19. Some clones are missing from TCRdb's copy, which holds only in-frame ones; the method was immunoSEQ multiplex PCR. The data contain 400,000 to 500,000 clones, 88% of them seen just once; the ten biggest clones take up approximately 1.8%. The specimen sequenced was PBMCs or T cells enriched from blood (not recorded which). The receptors here all came from a woman aged 35 to 49 who had recovered from COVID-19.

The genes are TRBV24-1 and TRBJ1-1; 7 nucleotides match TRBD1. The junction had 5 bases not matched to a gene; V was cut back by 6 bases and J by 5 bases. CDR1 KGHDR and CDR2 SFDVKD come from the germline V gene. CDR3 length equals 13 residues. CDR3 region: CATSNIQGTEAFF. The CDR3 region has the DNA TGTGCCACCAGTAATATACAGGGGACTGAAGCTTTCTTT.

The J gene is TRBJ2-3, the V gene TRBV3-1 (or the pseudogene TRBV3-2); D gene uncertain. Trimming shortened V by 0 bases and J by 11 bases, and 9 bases separated the two germline ends. Germline V gene sequence: CDR1 LGHDT, CDR2 YNNKEL (reference sequence). The CDR3 is 12 amino acids. The CDR3 DNA sequence: TGTGCCAGCAGCCAAGAGAGGATCTTGCAGTATTTT. Translated, it gives CASSQERILQYF.

This sequence joins TRBV9 and TRBJ2-3; D gene ambiguous. This CDR3 spans 13 amino acids. Germline V lookup: CDR1 SGDLS, CDR2 YYNGEE. V was shortened by 4 bases and J by 4 bases, with 10 bases between the two germline ends. The CDR3 protein is CASSSSSADTQYF. CDR3 DNA: TGTGCCAGCAGCTCCAGCAGCGCAGATACGCAGTATTTT. Filled out from reference TRBV9 and TRBJ2-3, the complete variable domain reads DSGVTQTPKHLITATGQRVTLRCSPRSGDLSVYWYQQSLDQGLQFLIQYYNGEERAKGNILERFSAQQFPDLHSELNLSSLELGDSALYFCASSSSSADTQYFGPGTRLTVL.

The chain carries TRBV10-2 and TRBJ2-5; TRBD2 agrees at 15 bases. Germline CDR1 and CDR2: WSHSY and SAAADI. The CDR3 runs to 17 residues. The V and J ends lost 1 base and 5 bases, in that order; junction bases with no gene match: 5. CDR3: CASSEWTSGRAMETQYF. The CDR3 DNA sequence: TGCGCCAGCAGTGAGTGGACTAGCGGGAGGGCCATGGAGACCCAGTACTTC.

As for this clone: A read error may produce the germline difference seen at one junction end. The V call is TRBV11-3, the J call TRBJ1-1, with D possibly matching TRBD1 (6 bases). The CDR3 sequence is 13 residues long. Germline V gene data show CDR1 as SGHNT and CDR2 as YENEEA. For the CDR3, the DNA is TGTGCCAGCAGCCCTAGGGGGAACGCTGAAGCTTTCTTT. This sequence encodes CASSPRGNAEAFF.

The V call is TRBV14, the J call TRBJ1-2; D might be TRBD1 (5 bases). This CDR3 region has 15 residues. Trimming pared 5 bases from V and 8 bases from J, leaving 21 bases between. The germline V gene encodes CDR1 SGHDN and CDR2 FVKESK. CDR3 sequence (DNA): TGTGCCAGCAGCTTCGGCCCAGGGAGGCTTTGGGGCTACACCTTC. This codes for CASSFGPGRLWGYTF.

V gene TRBV5-1 combines with J gene TRBJ2-1, with 13 positions matching TRBD2. The V gene end was trimmed by 5 bases and the J gene end by 6 bases; junction bases not matched to a gene: 5. There are 15 residues in the CDR3. Germline-derived CDR1 and CDR2 are SGHRS and YFSETQ. In DNA, the CDR3 is TGCGCCAGCAGGATGACTAGCGGGAGGACCAATGAGCAGTTCTTC. Its protein product is CASRMTSGRTNEQFF.

CDR3 bases: TGTGCCAGCAGTGTACCCGTCCGACAGGTCTCGAACAATGAGCAGTTCTTC. Translating it yields CASSVPVRQVSNNEQFF. The chain has TRBV2 and TRBJ2-1; perhaps TRBD1 as D (6 bases). Trimming shortened V by 4 bases and J by 5 bases, and 21 bases separated the two germline ends. The CDR3 sequence is 17 residues long. Germline CDR1 reads SNHLY; CDR2 reads FYNNEI.

V usage is TRBV3-1 (or the pseudogene TRBV3-2) and J usage is TRBJ2-4, with 9 bases identical to TRBD2. V lost 5 bases to trimming and J lost 0 bases; unmatched junction nucleotides: 8. CDR3 length: 17 amino acids. CDR1 and CDR2 from the germline V gene are LGHDT and YNNKEL (reference sequence). CDR3 DNA: TGTGCCAGCAGCAGATCCTTAGCGGGAGTAGCCAAAAACATTCAGTACTTC. Amino acid sequence: CASSRSLAGVAKNIQYF.

V and J are TRBV2 and TRBJ1-4; 7 bases are shared with TRBD1. CDR3 length: 13 amino acids. Losses at the gene ends were 6 bases for V and 10 bases for J; bases not matched to a gene: 8. Germline V CDR1 and CDR2: SNHLY, FYNNEI. CDR3 amino acids: CASRGDSEGKLFF. In nucleotides, the CDR3 is TGTGCCAGCAGGGGGGACAGCGAGGGAAAACTGTTTTTT.